One T cell receptor beta chain is described in this entry. Its specificity is unknown. Primers for the PCR totalled 60 Vbeta and 13 Jbeta. TCRdb keeps only in-frame clones here, not all; method: immunoSEQ multiplex PCR. The table shows 250,000 to 350,000 clones, with about nine tenths occurring only once. The source of the sample is a study of cytomegalovirus exposure and HLA in healthy donors. There are 16 residues in the CDR3. Germline CDR1 and CDR2: MNHEY and SMNVEV (reference sequence). Unmatched junction bases numbered 7, after V lost 5 bases and J lost 0 bases. Findings and caveats of the study: Rates of TCR association differed by HLA locus in a later analysis, with DRB1 highest and HLA-C lowest.

The sequence derives from a man aged 40-50 years in good health and CMV-seropositive. Material: PBMCs. The chain combines TRBV27 with TRBJ1-3; 7 nucleotides match TRBD1. CDR3 DNA sequence: TGTGCCAGCAGTCCCCGGGACAGACCCTCTGGAAACACCATATATTTT. Amino acids: CASSPRDRPSGNTIYF.